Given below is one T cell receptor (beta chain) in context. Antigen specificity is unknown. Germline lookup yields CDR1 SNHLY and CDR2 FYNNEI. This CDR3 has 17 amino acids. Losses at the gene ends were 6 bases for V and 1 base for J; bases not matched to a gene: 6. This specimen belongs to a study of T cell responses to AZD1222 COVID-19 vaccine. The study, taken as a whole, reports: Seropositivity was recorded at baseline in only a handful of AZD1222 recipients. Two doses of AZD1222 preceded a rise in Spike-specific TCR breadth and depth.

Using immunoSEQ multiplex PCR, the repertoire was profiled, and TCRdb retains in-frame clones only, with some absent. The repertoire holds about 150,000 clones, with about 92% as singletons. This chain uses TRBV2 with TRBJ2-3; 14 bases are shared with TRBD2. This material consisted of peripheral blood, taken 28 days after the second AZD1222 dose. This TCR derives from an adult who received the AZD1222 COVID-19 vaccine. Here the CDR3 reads CASSLGGLAGGTDTQYF. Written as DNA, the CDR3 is TGTGCCAGCAGCCTAGGGGGACTAGCGGGGGGCACAGATACGCAGTATTTT.